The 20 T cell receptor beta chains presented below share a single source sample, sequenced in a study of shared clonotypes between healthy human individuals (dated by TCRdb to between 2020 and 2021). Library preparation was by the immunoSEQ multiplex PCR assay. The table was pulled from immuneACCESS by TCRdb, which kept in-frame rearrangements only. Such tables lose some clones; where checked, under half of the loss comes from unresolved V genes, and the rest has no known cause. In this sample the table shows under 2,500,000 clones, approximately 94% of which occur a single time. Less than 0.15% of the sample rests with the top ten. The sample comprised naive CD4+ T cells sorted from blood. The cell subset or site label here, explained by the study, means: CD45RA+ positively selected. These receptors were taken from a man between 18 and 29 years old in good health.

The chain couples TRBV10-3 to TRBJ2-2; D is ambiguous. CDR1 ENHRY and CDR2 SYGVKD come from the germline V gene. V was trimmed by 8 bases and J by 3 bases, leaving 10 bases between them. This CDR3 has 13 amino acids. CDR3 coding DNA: TGTGCCATCGGCCTTCCTTACACCGGGGAGCTGTTTTTT. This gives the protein CAIGLPYTGELFF.

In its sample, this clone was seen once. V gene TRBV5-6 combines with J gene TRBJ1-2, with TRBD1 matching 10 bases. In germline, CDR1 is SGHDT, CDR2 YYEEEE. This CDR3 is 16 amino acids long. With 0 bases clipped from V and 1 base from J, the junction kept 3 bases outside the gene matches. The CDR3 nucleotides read TGTGCCAGCAGCTTGGGGACAGGGGGAGGTAACTATGGCTACACCTTC. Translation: CASSLGTGGGNYGYTF.

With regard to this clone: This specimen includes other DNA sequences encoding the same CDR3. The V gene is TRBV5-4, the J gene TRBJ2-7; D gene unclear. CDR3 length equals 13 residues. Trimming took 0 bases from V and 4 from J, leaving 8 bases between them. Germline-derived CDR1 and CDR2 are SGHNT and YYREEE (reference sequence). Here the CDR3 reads CASSLDGQYEQYF. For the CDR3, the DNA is TGTGCCAGCAGCTTGGATGGGCAATACGAGCAGTACTTC.

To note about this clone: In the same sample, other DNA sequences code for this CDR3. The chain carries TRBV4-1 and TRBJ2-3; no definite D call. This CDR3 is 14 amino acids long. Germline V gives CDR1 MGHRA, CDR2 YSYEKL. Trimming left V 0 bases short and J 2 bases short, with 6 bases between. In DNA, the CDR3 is TGCGCCAGCAGCCAAGATAGTTCCACAGATACGCAGTATTTT. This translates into CASSQDSSTDTQYF.

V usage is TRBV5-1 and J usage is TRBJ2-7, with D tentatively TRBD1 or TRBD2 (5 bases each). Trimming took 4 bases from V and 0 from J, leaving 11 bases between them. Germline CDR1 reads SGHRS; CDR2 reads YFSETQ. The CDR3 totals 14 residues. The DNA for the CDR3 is TGCGCCAGCAGCGATGGGACGACCTCCTACGAGCAGTACTTC. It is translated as CASSDGTTSYEQYF.

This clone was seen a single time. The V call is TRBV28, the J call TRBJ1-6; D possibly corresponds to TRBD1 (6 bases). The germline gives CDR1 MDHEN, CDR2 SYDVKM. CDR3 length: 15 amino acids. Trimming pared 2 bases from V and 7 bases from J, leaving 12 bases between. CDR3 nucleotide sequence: TGTGCCAGCAGTTTAAGGGGAGGGGGAAATTCACCCCTCCACTTT. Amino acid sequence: CASSLRGGGNSPLHF.

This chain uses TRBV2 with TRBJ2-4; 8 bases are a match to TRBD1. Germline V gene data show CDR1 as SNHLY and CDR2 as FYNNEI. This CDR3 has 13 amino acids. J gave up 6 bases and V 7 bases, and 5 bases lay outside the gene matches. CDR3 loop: CASKQDRANIQYF. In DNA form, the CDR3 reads TGTGCCAGCAAACAGGACAGGGCAAACATTCAGTACTTC.

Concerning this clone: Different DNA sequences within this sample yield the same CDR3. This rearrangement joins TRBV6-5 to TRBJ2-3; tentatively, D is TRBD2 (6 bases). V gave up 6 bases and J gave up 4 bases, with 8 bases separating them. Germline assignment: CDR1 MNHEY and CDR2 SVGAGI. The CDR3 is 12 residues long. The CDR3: CASSPGADTQYF. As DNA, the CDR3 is TGTGCCAGCAGCCCGGGAGCAGATACGCAGTATTTT.

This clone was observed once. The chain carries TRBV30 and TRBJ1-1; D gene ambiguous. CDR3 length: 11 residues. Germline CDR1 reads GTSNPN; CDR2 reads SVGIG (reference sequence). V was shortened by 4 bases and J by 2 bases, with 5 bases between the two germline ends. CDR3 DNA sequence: TGTGCCTGGAACTATAACACTGAAGCTTTCTTT. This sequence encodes CAWNYNTEAFF.

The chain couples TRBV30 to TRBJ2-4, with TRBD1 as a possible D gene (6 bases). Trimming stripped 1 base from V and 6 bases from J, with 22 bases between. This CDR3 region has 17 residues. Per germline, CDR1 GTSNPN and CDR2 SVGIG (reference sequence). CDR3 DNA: TGTGCCTGGAGTGGAGTGGGACAAGAAACGCTCCCAAACATTCAGTACTTC. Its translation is CAWSGVGQETLPNIQYF. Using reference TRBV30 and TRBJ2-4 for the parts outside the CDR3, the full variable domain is SQTIHQWPATLVQPVGSPLSLECTVEGTSNPNLYWYRQAAGRGLQLLFYSVGIGQISSEVPQNLSASRPQDRQFILSSKKLLLSDSGFYLCAWSGVGQETLPNIQYFGAGTRLSVL.

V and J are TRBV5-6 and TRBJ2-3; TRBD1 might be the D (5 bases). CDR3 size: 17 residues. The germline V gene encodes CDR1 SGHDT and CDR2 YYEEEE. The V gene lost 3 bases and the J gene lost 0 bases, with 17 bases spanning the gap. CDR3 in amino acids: CASSSLDTIFSTDTQYF. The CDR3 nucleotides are TGTGCCAGCAGCTCGTTGGACACGATATTCAGCACAGATACGCAGTATTTT.

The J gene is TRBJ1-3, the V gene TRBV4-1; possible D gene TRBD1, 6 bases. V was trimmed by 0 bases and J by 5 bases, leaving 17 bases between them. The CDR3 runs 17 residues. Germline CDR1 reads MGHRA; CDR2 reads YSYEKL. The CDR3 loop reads CASSQEATSGTRNTIYF. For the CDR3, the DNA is TGCGCCAGCAGCCAAGAAGCCACGTCCGGGACAAGAAACACCATATATTTT.

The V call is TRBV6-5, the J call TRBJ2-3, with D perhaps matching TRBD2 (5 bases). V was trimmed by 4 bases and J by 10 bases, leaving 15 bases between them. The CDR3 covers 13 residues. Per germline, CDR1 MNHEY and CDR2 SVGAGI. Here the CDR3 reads CASSSPGLGAQYF. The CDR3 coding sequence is TGTGCCAGCAGTTCCCCAGGACTGGGTGCGCAGTATTTT.

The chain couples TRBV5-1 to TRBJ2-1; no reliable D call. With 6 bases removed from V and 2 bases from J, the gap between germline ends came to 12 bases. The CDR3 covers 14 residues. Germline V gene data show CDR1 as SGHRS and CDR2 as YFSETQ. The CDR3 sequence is CASKKDQTYNEQFF. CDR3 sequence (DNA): TGCGCCAGCAAAAAGGACCAAACCTACAATGAGCAGTTCTTC.

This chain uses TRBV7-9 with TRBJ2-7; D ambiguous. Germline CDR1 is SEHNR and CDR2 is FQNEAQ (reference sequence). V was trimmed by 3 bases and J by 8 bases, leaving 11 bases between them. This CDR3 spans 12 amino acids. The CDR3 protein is CASSFGVDQQYF. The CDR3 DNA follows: TGTGCCAGCAGCTTCGGAGTAGACCAGCAGTACTTC.

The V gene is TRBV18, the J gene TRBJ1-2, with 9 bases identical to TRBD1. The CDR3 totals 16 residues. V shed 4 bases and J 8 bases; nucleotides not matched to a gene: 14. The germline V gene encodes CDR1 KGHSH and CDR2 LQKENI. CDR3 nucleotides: TGTGCCAGCTCACAACTATCCGGGACAGGGACTGGCGGCTACACCTTC. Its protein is CASSQLSGTGTGGYTF.

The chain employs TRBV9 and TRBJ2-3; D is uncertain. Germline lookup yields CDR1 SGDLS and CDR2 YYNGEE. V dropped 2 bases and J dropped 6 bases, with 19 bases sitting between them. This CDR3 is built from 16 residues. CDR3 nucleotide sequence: TGTGCCAGCAGCGTGGGTTCTTCCAGCCCACGGGATACGCAGTATTTT. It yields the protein CASSVGSSSPRDTQYF.

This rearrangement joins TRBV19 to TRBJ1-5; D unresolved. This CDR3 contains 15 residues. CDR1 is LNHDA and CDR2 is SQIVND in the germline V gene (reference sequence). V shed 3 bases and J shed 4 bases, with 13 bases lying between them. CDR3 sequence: CASSMGELRNQPQHF. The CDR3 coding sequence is TGTGCCAGTAGTATGGGAGAGTTGCGAAATCAGCCCCAGCATTTT.

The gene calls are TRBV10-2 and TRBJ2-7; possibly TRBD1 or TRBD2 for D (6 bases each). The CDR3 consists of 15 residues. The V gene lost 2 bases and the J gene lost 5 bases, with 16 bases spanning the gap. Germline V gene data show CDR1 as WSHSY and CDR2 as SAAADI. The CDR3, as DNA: TGCGCCAGCAGTGAGGTACAGGGTGGAGGGAACGAGCAGTACTTC. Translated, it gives CASSEVQGGGNEQYF.

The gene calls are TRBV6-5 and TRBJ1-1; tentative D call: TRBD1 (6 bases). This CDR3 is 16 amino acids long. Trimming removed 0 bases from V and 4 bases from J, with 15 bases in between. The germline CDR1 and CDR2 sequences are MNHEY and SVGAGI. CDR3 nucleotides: TGTGCCAGCAGTTACTCGAACGTCGGGGGCGGCACTGAAGCTTTCTTT. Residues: CASSYSNVGGGTEAFF.